This TCR beta chain was identified during a study of siplizumab effects on memory and regulatory T cells. In the study overall: Mixed lymphocyte reactions were matched in twos, containing siplizumab at 0.8 to 1 ug/mL or lacking drug.

Clones were read by immunoSEQ multiplex PCR, and TCRdb kept only the in-frame ones, dropping some. This sample carries approximately 20,000 clones, 44% of them seen once, and the ten largest clones take over 6%. This CDR3 contains 14 residues. Germline V CDR1 and CDR2: MNHEY, SVGAGI. V was shortened by 0 bases and J by 6 bases, with 11 bases between the two germline ends. Coculture of mixed lymphocyte reaction cells was performed at 37°C for more than 5 days. As for this clone: What it binds is unknown.

The sequence was collected from a human donor in good health; the cells came from an allogeneic mixed lymphocyte reaction. Some clones in this sample may be carry-over from other donors' samples. The sample taken for sequencing was CFSE-low (dividing) CD4+ T cells sorted from an allogeneic mixed lymphocyte reaction. The V and J genes are TRBV6-5 and TRBJ1-2, with no clear D. CDR3 DNA sequence: TGTGCCAGCAGTTACTCGGTTTTCGGGGATGGCTACACCTTC. It encodes CASSYSVFGDGYTF.